Listed below are T cell receptor beta chains from one sample, sequenced in a study of PD-1 blockade in classical Hodgkin lymphoma. Only in-frame clones appear in the TCRdb table, and some are missing; sequencing was by immunoSEQ multiplex PCR. This table holds about 93,000 clones, over 75% found once. The sequencing here drew on peripheral blood mononuclear cells (PBMCs), taken before the fourth cycle of nivolumab. The receptors stem from a human donor with classical Hodgkin lymphoma. Each CDR3 is given with its conserved first and last residue. D genes are given only for firm matches. For some rows the clone size is stated as once, few or many, or as a class when expanded; others skip it.

clone_size: -
d_call: TRBD1
j_call: TRBJ2-7
v_call: TRBV10-3
cdr3_nt: TGTGCCATCAAGGGACAGGGTTACGAGCAGTACTTC
cdr3_aa: CAIKGQGYEQYF

clone_size: -
d_call: TRBD1
j_call: TRBJ2-2
v_call: TRBV5-8
cdr3_nt: TGTGCCAGCAGCTGGAGACAGGGGGCGCTTACCGGGGAGCTGTTTTTT
cdr3_aa: CASSWRQGALTGELFF

clone_size: -
d_call: -
j_call: TRBJ2-2
v_call: TRBV10-3
cdr3_nt: TGTGCCATCAAGTTCGGACTTGCGAACACCGGGGAGCTGTTTTTT
cdr3_aa: CAIKFGLANTGELFF

clone_size: -
d_call: -
j_call: TRBJ1-2
v_call: TRBV25-1
cdr3_nt: TGTGCCAGCAGTGACGGCGGGGGCGGGGGCTACACCTTC
cdr3_aa: CASSDGGGGGYTF

clone_size: -
d_call: -
j_call: TRBJ1-2
v_call: TRBV10-3
cdr3_nt: TGTGCCATCAGTGAGACGGGACAAGTCTATGGCTACACCTTC
cdr3_aa: CAISETGQVYGYTF

clone_size: -
d_call: -
j_call: TRBJ2-3
v_call: TRBV28
cdr3_nt: TGTGCCAGCAGCTCCCCAGACAGCACAGATACGCAGTATTTT
cdr3_aa: CASSSPDSTDTQYF

clone_size: -
d_call: -
j_call: TRBJ2-5
v_call: TRBV5-4
cdr3_nt: TGTGCCAGCAGCTCTCCAGGAACAGGGTGGGAGACCCAGTACTTC
cdr3_aa: CASSSPGTGWETQYF

clone_size: few
d_call: -
j_call: TRBJ1-5
v_call: TRBV19
cdr3_nt: TGTGCCAGTAGTATTAAAGGACCGGGACCCCCGCCGCCCCAGCATTTT
cdr3_aa: CASSIKGPGPPPPQHF

clone_size: -
d_call: -
j_call: TRBJ2-5
v_call: TRBV18
cdr3_nt: TGTGCCAGCTCACCTCAAGAGACCCAGTACTTC
cdr3_aa: CASSPQETQYF

clone_size: -
d_call: -
j_call: TRBJ2-2
v_call: TRBV7-2
cdr3_nt: TGTGCCAGCAGCTTAAAGTTCGGGGAGCTGTTTTTT
cdr3_aa: CASSLKFGELFF

clone_size: -
d_call: -
j_call: TRBJ2-5
v_call: TRBV6-5
cdr3_nt: TGTGCCAGCAGTTACTCGGATAGCGGTGACCAGTACTTC
cdr3_aa: CASSYSDSGDQYF

clone_size: -
d_call: -
j_call: TRBJ1-4
v_call: TRBV15
cdr3_nt: TGTGCCACCAGCAGAGAATTGGGCAGGGTAGGGGAAAAACTGTTTTTT
cdr3_aa: CATSRELGRVGEKLFF

clone_size: -
d_call: -
j_call: TRBJ1-1
v_call: TRBV11-3
cdr3_nt: TGTGCCAGCAGCTTAGTGACCGGGGCTGAAGCTTTCTTT
cdr3_aa: CASSLVTGAEAFF

clone_size: -
d_call: -
j_call: TRBJ1-1
v_call: TRBV25-1
cdr3_nt: TGTGCCAGCAGTGATAATGTGAACACTGAAGCTTTCTTT
cdr3_aa: CASSDNVNTEAFF

clone_size: -
d_call: -
j_call: TRBJ1-1
v_call: TRBV18
cdr3_nt: TGTGCCAGCTCACCTTTCGAAGGGGGGATGAACACTGAAGCTTTCTTT
cdr3_aa: CASSPFEGGMNTEAFF

clone_size: -
d_call: TRBD2
j_call: TRBJ2-1
v_call: TRBV10-3
cdr3_nt: TGTGCCATCAGTCTTACTAGCGGAAACTCCTACAATGAGCAGTTCTTC
cdr3_aa: CAISLTSGNSYNEQFF

clone_size: -
d_call: -
j_call: TRBJ1-1
v_call: TRBV6-6
cdr3_nt: TGTGCCAGCAAGGGTTCAATGGACACTGAAGCTTTCTTT
cdr3_aa: CASKGSMDTEAFF

clone_size: -
d_call: -
j_call: TRBJ2-7
v_call: TRBV7-3
cdr3_nt: TGTGCCAGCAGTAAATTGGGCAGACAAAACTACGAGCAGTACTTC
cdr3_aa: CASSKLGRQNYEQYF

clone_size: -
d_call: TRBD1
j_call: TRBJ2-7
v_call: TRBV29-1
cdr3_nt: TGCAGCGTCCGCCAAGATCCTTGGACAGGGTGGACCTACGAGCAGTACTTC
cdr3_aa: CSVRQDPWTGWTYEQYF

clone_size: -
d_call: -
j_call: TRBJ1-4
v_call: TRBV2
cdr3_nt: TGTGCCAGCAGAGACGGGCTCGCCGAAAAACTGTTTTTT
cdr3_aa: CASRDGLAEKLFF

clone_size: -
d_call: TRBD1
j_call: TRBJ2-1
v_call: TRBV9
cdr3_nt: TGTGCCAGCAGCGCCGGACAGGGTTGGGATGAGCAGTTCTTC
cdr3_aa: CASSAGQGWDEQFF

clone_size: -
d_call: -
j_call: TRBJ2-1
v_call: TRBV6-1
cdr3_nt: TGTGCCAGCAGTGAGACCCCTTCGCAGTTCTTC
cdr3_aa: CASSETPSQFF

clone_size: -
d_call: -
j_call: TRBJ1-5
v_call: TRBV5-1
cdr3_nt: TGCGCCAGCAGCTCGTATTATAGCAATCAGCCCCAGCATTTT
cdr3_aa: CASSSYYSNQPQHF

clone_size: -
d_call: -
j_call: TRBJ2-1
v_call: TRBV28
cdr3_nt: TGTGCCGCCGTCTCACTTCATGAGCAGTTCTTC
cdr3_aa: CAAVSLHEQFF

clone_size: -
d_call: -
j_call: TRBJ2-2
v_call: TRBV6-6
cdr3_nt: TGTGCCAGCAGTTACTCCACCGGGGAGCTGTTTTTT
cdr3_aa: CASSYSTGELFF

clone_size: -
d_call: -
j_call: TRBJ1-1
v_call: TRBV7-9
cdr3_nt: TGTGCCAGCAGCTTCGGTGTGTACACTGAAGCTTTCTTT
cdr3_aa: CASSFGVYTEAFF

clone_size: -
d_call: TRBD2
j_call: TRBJ2-5
v_call: TRBV2
cdr3_nt: TGTGCCAGCAGTTCTATATACCGACTAGCGTACCAAGAGACCCAGTACTTC
cdr3_aa: CASSSIYRLAYQETQYF

clone_size: -
d_call: -
j_call: TRBJ1-5
v_call: TRBV6-5
cdr3_nt: TGTGCCAGCAGGATCAGGGTTAACAATCAGCCCCAGCATTTT
cdr3_aa: CASRIRVNNQPQHF

clone_size: -
d_call: TRBD1
j_call: TRBJ2-1
v_call: TRBV5-4
cdr3_nt: TGTGCCAGCAACTCGGACAGGGGTGTGGATGAGCAGTTCTTC
cdr3_aa: CASNSDRGVDEQFF